This T cell receptor (beta chain) originates from a study of T-cell memory formation after mild COVID-19. The ends lost 3 bases at V and 2 bases at J; junction bases unmatched: 3. Germline V gene sequence: CDR1 MDHEN, CDR2 SYDVKM. CDR3 length: 14 amino acids. TCRdb ran MiXCR on the 5' RACE reads and lists one entry per CDR3 protein. The sample yields 340,000 or so distinct CDR3 sequences, over 10% seen once. The chain couples TRBV28 to TRBJ2-7; 8 nucleotides agree with TRBD1. The sample was PBMCs or a T cell subset sorted from them (not recorded which). This sequence originates from a man in his late teens or twenties who had mild COVID-19 (a few samples of this study predate the infection). Cell type and time point are not known. CDR3 sequence: CASSLGTGTYEQYF. The CDR3 nucleotides are TGTGCCAGCAGTTTGGGGACAGGAACCTACGAGCAGTACTTC. Drawing the rest from reference TRBV28 and TRBJ2-7, the complete variable domain is DVKVTQSSRYLVKRTGEKVFLECVQDMDHENMFWYRQDPGLGLRLIYFSYDVKMKEKGDIPEGYSVSREKKERFSLILESASTNQTSMYLCASSLGTGTYEQYFGPGTRLTVT.